This TCR beta chain was captured in a study of CXCR3-negative and CXCR3-positive naive CD8 T cells. General observations from the study: More hydrophobic TRB CDR3s were found in CXCR3-positive naive cells than in CXCR3-negative naive cells.

CDR3 length equals 14 residues. Germline V gene lookup returns CDR1 DFQATT and CDR2 SNEGSKA (reference sequence). The method, 5' RACE with UMI labels, was used to prepare the TRB cDNA libraries. After re-calling the 5' RACE reads, TCRdb lists one entry per CDR3 protein, DNA absent. The sample table includes approximately 100,000 distinct CDR3 sequences. A remark on this clonotype: Its target is unknown.

The receptor was isolated from a human donor in good health. Some clones in this sample may be carry-over from other donors' samples. Sequencing input: naive CXCR3+ CD8+ T cells from blood. Subset defined: CD45RO-CCR7+CD27+CD95- naive CD8+ T cells expressing CXCR3 (TNR3+). The V and J genes are TRBV20-1 and TRBJ2-1; TCRdb lists TRBD1, though no DNA is available to test this call. CDR3 residues: CSARDLPPYNEQFF.